The rows below give T cell receptor beta chains drawn from one sample of a study of control samples from healthy donors and cancer patients. The table came from immunoSEQ multiplex PCR; TCRdb's copy has only in-frame clones and leaves some out. The sample includes about 89,000 clones, roughly 86% of them seen just once. The sequenced material came from blood. These receptors originate from a young man in good health. Both conserved end residues are part of each CDR3. The D gene is left open where the match is weak. Size values are once, few and many counts, or a class for expanded clones, and some rows have none.

TRBJ1-2	TRBV6-5	NA	TRBD1	CASRGQVFDTF	TGTGCCAGCAGGGGACAGGTTTTCGACACCTTC
TRBJ2-5	TRBV6-5	few	NA	CASSYGYETQETQYF	TGTGCCAGCAGTTACGGCTACGAGACCCAGGAGACCCAGTACTTC
TRBJ2-1	TRBV14	NA	NA	CASSPWTYYNEQFF	TGTGCCAGCAGTCCCTGGACCTACTACAATGAGCAGTTCTTC
TRBJ1-6	TRBV5-1	NA	TRBD1	CASSLQGAVSPLHF	TGCGCCAGCAGCTTGCAGGGGGCGGTTTCACCCCTCCACTTT
TRBJ2-7	TRBV7-7	NA	TRBD2	CASSLSGGEDEQYF	TGTGCTAGCAGCTTAAGCGGGGGTGAAGACGAGCAGTACTTC
TRBJ1-2	TRBV5-1	NA	TRBD1	CASSLDGDSYGYTF	TGCGCCAGCAGCTTGGACGGGGACAGCTATGGCTACACCTTC
TRBJ1-6	TRBV2	once	TRBD1	CASMGGGAPSPLHF	TGTGCCAGCATGGGAGGGGGCGCACCTTCACCCCTCCACTTT
TRBJ2-3	TRBV30	NA	NA	CASRFRGVVDTQYF	TGTGCCTCTCGCTTTAGGGGGGTAGTAGATACGCAGTATTTT
TRBJ1-2	TRBV24-1	NA	TRBD1	CATSDSDRGKGYTF	TGTGCCACCAGTGATTCTGACAGGGGGAAAGGCTACACCTTC
TRBJ1-6	TRBV3-1/TRBV3-2	NA	NA	CASSYGGDNSPLHF	TGTGCCAGCAGCTATGGAGGAGATAATTCACCCCTCCACTTT
TRBJ2-1	TRBV6-5	NA	TRBD1	CASEVKGTGANEQFF	TGTGCCAGCGAAGTTAAAGGGACAGGGGCCAATGAGCAGTTCTTC
TRBJ1-2	TRBV5-1	NA	NA	CASSLAGGGAYGYTF	TGCGCCAGCAGCTTGGCCGGCGGGGGCGCCTATGGCTACACCTTC
TRBJ1-5	TRBV28	NA	NA	CASSEGLDQPQHF	TGTGCCAGCAGCGAAGGGTTAGATCAGCCCCAGCATTTT
TRBJ1-6	TRBV2	NA	TRBD1	CASSSGQGNSPLHF	TGTGCCAGCTCCTCCGGACAGGGAAATTCACCCCTCCACTTT
TRBJ2-6	TRBV4-2	NA	TRBD1	CASSQDWTGAGANVLTF	TGTGCCAGCAGCCAGGACTGGACAGGGGCTGGGGCCAACGTCCTGACTTTC
TRBJ2-5	TRBV5-5	NA	NA	CASSFEEETQYF	TGTGCCAGCAGCTTCGAGGAAGAGACCCAGTACTTC
TRBJ1-1	TRBV29-1	NA	TRBD1	CSPWTGGGTEAFF	TGCAGCCCGTGGACAGGAGGGGGGACTGAAGCTTTCTTT
TRBJ2-3	TRBV5-4	NA	NA	CASSLKGVTDTQYF	TGTGCCAGCAGCTTGAAGGGGGTCACAGATACGCAGTATTTT
TRBJ1-6	TRBV14	NA	TRBD1	CASSANGQGTSPLHF	TGTGCCAGCAGCGCCAACGGACAGGGTACTTCACCCCTCCACTTT
TRBJ1-1	TRBV6-5	NA	NA	CASGRGGTEAFF	TGTGCCAGCGGCCGGGGGGGGACTGAAGCTTTCTTT
TRBJ1-4	TRBV5-1	NA	NA	CASSSYEGVREKLFF	TGCGCCAGCAGCTCCTACGAGGGGGTCCGGGAAAAACTGTTTTTT
TRBJ1-1	TRBV19	few	NA	CASMKQGGTEAFF	TGTGCCAGTATGAAACAGGGTGGCACTGAAGCTTTCTTT
TRBJ1-4	TRBV19	NA	NA	CASSDATNEKLFF	TGTGCCAGTAGTGACGCAACTAATGAAAAACTGTTTTTT
TRBJ2-2	TRBV7-2	few	NA	CASSLGPGRNTGELFF	TGTGCCAGCAGCTTAGGGCCGGGGCGTAACACCGGGGAGCTGTTTTTT
TRBJ1-5	TRBV19	once	NA	CASRTSRNGDQPQHF	TGTGCCAGTAGGACGTCACGGAACGGGGATCAGCCCCAGCATTTT
TRBJ2-5	TRBV5-1	NA	NA	CASSISQETQYF	TGCGCCAGCAGCATCTCCCAAGAGACCCAGTACTTC
TRBJ2-7	TRBV12-3/TRBV12-4	NA	NA	CASSSTVPYEQYF	TGTGCCAGCAGTTCGACAGTACCCTACGAGCAGTACTTC
TRBJ1-1	TRBV25-1	NA	NA	CASRGERRNTEAFF	TGTGCCAGCAGGGGGGAGAGACGGAACACTGAAGCTTTCTTT
TRBJ2-2	TRBV5-1	NA	NA	CASSLEGPATGELFF	TGCGCCAGCAGCTTGGAAGGGCCGGCGACCGGGGAGCTGTTTTTT
TRBJ2-1	TRBV5-8	NA	NA	CASSFRQTEQFF	TGTGCCAGCAGCTTCCGACAGACCGAGCAGTTCTTC
TRBJ2-3	TRBV15	NA	NA	CATSRDLNDRGDTQYF	TGTGCCACCAGCAGAGATCTAAATGACAGAGGAGATACGCAGTATTTT
TRBJ2-1	TRBV5-4	NA	NA	CASSLAATEYNEQFF	TGTGCCAGCAGCTTGGCAGCGACAGAGTACAATGAGCAGTTCTTC
TRBJ2-6	TRBV6-4	NA	NA	CASSSGANVLTF	TGTGCCAGCAGCTCTGGGGCCAACGTCCTGACTTTC
TRBJ1-4	TRBV12-5	NA	NA	CASGRDGSEKLFF	TGTGCTAGTGGGCGGGACGGGAGTGAAAAACTGTTTTTT
TRBJ1-1	TRBV10-2	NA	NA	CASSLGQAGENTEAFF	TGCGCCAGCAGTTTAGGGCAGGCAGGAGAGAACACTGAAGCTTTCTTT
TRBJ2-3	TRBV19	NA	TRBD2	CASSISGGPGDTQYF	TGTGCCAGTAGTATTAGCGGGGGGCCCGGGGATACGCAGTATTTT
TRBJ1-5	TRBV5-1	few	NA	CASSLGDVGNQPQHF	TGCGCCAGCAGCTTGGGGGATGTGGGCAATCAGCCCCAGCATTTT
TRBJ1-3	TRBV5-5	NA	NA	CASSLQGLGNTIYF	TGTGCCAGCAGCTTGCAGGGGCTGGGAAACACCATATATTTT
TRBJ1-2	TRBV9	NA	TRBD1	CASSVAGGGYTF	TGTGCCAGCAGCGTGGCAGGGGGCGGCTACACCTTC
TRBJ2-5	TRBV19	NA	TRBD1	CASSIPGTGQETQYF	TGTGCCAGTAGTATACCCGGGACAGGGCAAGAGACCCAGTACTTC
TRBJ1-5	TRBV24-1	NA	NA	CATSDRTVSNQPQHF	TGTGCCACCAGTGACCGGACAGTGAGCAATCAGCCCCAGCATTTT
TRBJ2-7	TRBV9	NA	TRBD1	CASSPQPLTGSYYEQYF	TGTGCCAGCAGCCCCCAGCCCCTGACAGGGAGTTACTACGAGCAGTACTTC
TRBJ2-3	TRBV9	NA	NA	CASSVSGARRDTQYF	TGTGCCAGCAGCGTATCGGGGGCCCGCCGGGATACGCAGTATTTT
TRBJ1-2	TRBV2	NA	NA	CASSEVGPEGYTF	TGTGCCAGCAGTGAAGTAGGTCCGGAAGGCTACACCTTC
TRBJ1-1	TRBV7-9	NA	NA	CASSLSVLNTEAFF	TGTGCCAGCAGCTTATCAGTACTGAACACTGAAGCTTTCTTT